This T cell receptor (beta chain) was profiled in a study of cytomegalovirus exposure and HLA in healthy donors. Study-wide findings and caveats: In a later analysis, across HLA loci, associated TCR counts were highest for DRB1, lowest for HLA-C. For TCR beta chains, V- and J-gene trimming was later linked to a missense DCLRE1C variant. Available immune exposure information was restricted to CMV serostatus only.

Trimming removed 4 bases from V and 4 bases from J; junction bases left unmatched: 10. CDR3 length: 16 residues. From germline, CDR1 is LNHDA and CDR2 SQIVND (reference sequence). A multiplex PCR was run with 60 Vbeta primers and 13 Jbeta primers. Sequenced by immunoSEQ multiplex PCR; TCRdb stores in-frame clones only, minus some. This sample has 120,000 or so clones, with 65% to 80% found just once. On this clone itself: What it binds is unknown.

This TCR derives from a man aged 25-45 years in good health and CMV-seronegative. The V call is TRBV19, the J call TRBJ2-1, with 7 positions matching TRBD2. Source material: PBMCs. The CDR3 DNA sequence: TGTGCCAGTAGTAGAACCGGGACTAACAGATACAATGAGCAGTTCTTC. It translates to CASSRTGTNRYNEQFF. Supplemented by reference TRBV19 and TRBJ2-1, the full variable domain reads DGGITQSPKYLFRKEGQNVTLSCEQNLNHDAMYWYRQDPGQGLRLIYYSQIVNDFQKGDIAEGYSVSREKKESFPLTVTSAQKNPTAFYLCASSRTGTNRYNEQFFGPGTRLTVL.